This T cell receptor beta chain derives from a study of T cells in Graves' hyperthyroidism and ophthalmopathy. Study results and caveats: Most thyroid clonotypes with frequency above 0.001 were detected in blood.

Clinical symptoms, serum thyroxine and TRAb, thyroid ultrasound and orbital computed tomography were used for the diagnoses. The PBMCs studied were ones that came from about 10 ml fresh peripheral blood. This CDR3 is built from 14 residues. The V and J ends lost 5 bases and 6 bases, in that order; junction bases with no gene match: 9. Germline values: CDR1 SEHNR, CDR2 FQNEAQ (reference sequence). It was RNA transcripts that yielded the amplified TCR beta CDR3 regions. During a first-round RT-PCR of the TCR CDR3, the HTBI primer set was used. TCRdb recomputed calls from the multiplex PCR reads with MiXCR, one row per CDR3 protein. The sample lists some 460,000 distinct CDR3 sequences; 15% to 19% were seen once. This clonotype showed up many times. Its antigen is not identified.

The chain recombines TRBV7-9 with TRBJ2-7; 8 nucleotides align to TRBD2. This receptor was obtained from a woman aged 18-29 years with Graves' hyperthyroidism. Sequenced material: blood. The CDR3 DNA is TGTGCCAGCAGCGACATAGCGGGAATGAGCGAGCAGTACTTC. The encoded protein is CASSDIAGMSEQYF.